These 28 T cell receptor beta chains were all obtained from the same sample, sequenced in a study of T cells expressing NK-cell markers. TCRdb re-analyzed the 5' RACE reads; it lists each CDR3 protein once, without DNA. This sample's table has roughly 430,000 distinct CDR3 sequences. Sequencing was done on a sample of blood T cells: a sorted CD56 or NKG2C T cell subset, CD4+ or CD8+ T cells, or bulk PBMC T cells (not recorded which). Receptors were obtained from a woman aged 18-69 years in good health.

V and J are TRBV5-1 and TRBJ2-7; absent DNA, TCRdb's TRBD2 call cannot be checked. This CDR3 contains 13 residues. Germline values: CDR1 SGHRS, CDR2 YFSETQ. The CDR3 reads CASSGLAGVEQYF.

The chain links TRBV4-3 to TRBJ1-4; the D call from TCRdb, TRBD1, cannot be confirmed without DNA. Germline V gene lookup returns CDR1 LGHNA and CDR2 YSLEER. This CDR3 has 15 residues. CDR3 amino acids: CASSVNRGRGEKLFF.

The chain employs TRBV4-3 and TRBJ1-4; TCRdb proposes TRBD1, but this gene call is untestable without DNA. CDR1 is LGHNA, CDR2 YSLEER, per germline. The CDR3 sequence is 16 residues long. The CDR3 is CASSQVPTRGSEKLFF.

This chain uses TRBV4-3 with TRBJ2-1; no DNA is available, so the TRBD1 call from TCRdb remains unchecked. Germline CDR1 and CDR2: LGHNA and YSLEER. The CDR3 is 20 amino acids. CDR3 in amino acids: CASSQGGEIGGLGAYNEQFF.

The rearrangement links TRBV4-1 to TRBJ1-1; TCRdb's D call, TRBD1, is unchecked because there is no DNA. CDR1 is MGHRA and CDR2 is YSYEKL in the germline V gene. The CDR3 sequence is 16 residues long. CDR3 loop: CASSQDSGRGYTEAFF.

The rearrangement uses TRBV12-3 or TRBV12-4 and TRBJ2-2. The CDR3 sequence is 14 residues long. CDR3 region: CASSLPSDTGELFF.

The chain employs TRBV20-1 and TRBJ2-2; TCRdb reports TRBD2, a call that lacks DNA to check it against. Per the germline V gene, CDR1 is DFQATT and CDR2 is SNEGSKA (reference sequence). The CDR3 totals 17 residues. This CDR3 reads CSARRGSGAKNTGELFF.

The rearrangement joins TRBV18 to TRBJ2-1. Germline assignment: CDR1 KGHSH and CDR2 LQKENI. This CDR3 has 15 amino acids. This CDR3 is CASSPVTSSHNEQFF.

This chain uses TRBV9 with TRBJ1-2. The CDR3 runs 14 residues. Germline CDR1 SGDLS, CDR2 YYNGEE. The CDR3 protein is CASSPFNEWTPLAF.

The chain couples TRBV2 to TRBJ2-1; TCRdb designates TRBD2, a call that cannot be tested without DNA. The CDR3 covers 18 residues. The V gene's germline CDR1 is SNHLY and CDR2 FYNNEI. The CDR3 loop reads CASSEAVERISSYNEQFF.

V gene TRBV27 combines with J gene TRBJ2-2; no DNA is available, so the TRBD2 call from TCRdb remains unchecked. This CDR3 is built from 15 residues. CDR1 and CDR2 from the germline V gene are MNHEY and SMNVEV (reference sequence). Here the CDR3 reads CASSSRSRVTGELFF.

The chain is built from TRBV15 and TRBJ2-5; TCRdb lists TRBD2, though no DNA is available to test this call. CDR3 length: 17 amino acids. Germline assignment: CDR1 LNHNV and CDR2 YYDKDF (reference sequence). This chain's CDR3 is CATSRDNPGLTRRTQYF. Combining the CDR3 with reference TRBV15 and TRBJ2-5 gives the whole variable domain DAMVIQNPRYQVTQFGKPVTLSCSQTLNHNVMYWYQQKSSQAPKLLFHYYDKDFNNEADTPDNFQSRRPNTSFCFLDIRSPGLGDTAMYLCATSRDNPGLTRRTQYFGPGTRLLVL.

The chain is built from TRBV29-1 and TRBJ2-1; as DNA is missing, the TRBD1 call by TCRdb cannot be tested. Germline lookup yields CDR1 SQVTM and CDR2 ANQGSEA. The CDR3 is made up of 17 amino acids. The CDR3 is CSVEDLRDRVSYNEQFF.

V usage is TRBV5-1 and J usage is TRBJ1-2; TCRdb outputs TRBD1, but without DNA this stays unchecked. The CDR3 extends over 14 amino acids. Germline CDR1 and CDR2: SGHRS and YFSETQ. The CDR3 is CASSSQGGSYGYTF.

The V call is TRBV6-2 or TRBV6-3, the J call TRBJ2-7. The CDR3 runs 12 residues. Germline V gene lookup returns CDR1 MNHEY and CDR2 SVGEGT. The CDR3 sequence: CASSYVSTQQYF.

The rearrangement joins TRBV25-1 to TRBJ2-1; TCRdb calls TRBD1, which cannot be checked without DNA. This CDR3 has 14 amino acids. Germline values: CDR1 MGHDK, CDR2 SYGVNS. The CDR3 sequence: CASSEFGGWYEQFF. The full variable domain, in which reference TRBV25-1 and TRBJ2-1 provide the parts outside the CDR3, is EADIYQTPRYLVIGTGKKITLECSQTMGHDKMYWYQQDPGMELHLIHYSYGVNSTEKGDLSSESTVSRIRTEHFPLTLESARPSHTSQYLCASSEFGGWYEQFFGPGTRLTVL.

The chain joins TRBV29-1 to TRBJ2-5; TCRdb's D call of TRBD2 is untestable without DNA. The CDR3 is made up of 15 amino acids. Germline V CDR1 and CDR2: SQVTM, ANQGSEA. The CDR3: CSVPRGLAVQETQYF.

The CDR3 spells CASSIGGRYNEQYF. This chain uses TRBV19 with TRBJ2-7. CDR3 length: 14 amino acids. Germline values: CDR1 LNHDA, CDR2 SQIVND (reference sequence).

The rearrangement uses TRBV20-1 and TRBJ2-2; TCRdb lists TRBD2, though no DNA is available to test this call. The germline V gene encodes CDR1 DFQATT and CDR2 SNEGSKA (reference sequence). The CDR3 runs to 17 residues. The CDR3 sequence is CSARKLGLNSNTGELFF.

J is TRBJ2-5 and V is TRBV7-6; the TRBD1 assignment by TCRdb is unverifiable without DNA. CDR1 is SGHVS and CDR2 is FNYEAQ in the germline V gene. The length of the CDR3 is 14 residues. The CDR3 protein is CASSSGTAQETQYF.

The genes are TRBV5-4 and TRBJ2-1; TCRdb selects TRBD2, and the lack of DNA leaves this call unchecked. Germline CDR1 reads SGHNT; CDR2 reads YYREEE (reference sequence). The CDR3 runs to 15 residues. CDR3 residues: CASSFTGRLGNEQFF.

This sequence joins TRBV12-3 or TRBV12-4 and TRBJ2-3. CDR3 length equals 12 residues. The CDR3 spells CASSLEVDTQYF.

V and J are TRBV4-2 and TRBJ2-7; TCRdb outputs TRBD2, but without DNA this stays unchecked. Germline V gene sequence: CDR1 LGHNA, CDR2 YNFKEQ. The CDR3 is made up of 18 amino acids. CDR3 sequence: CASSQDLDGSGPPYEQYF.

The chain employs TRBV7-6 and TRBJ2-3; TCRdb outputs TRBD2, but without DNA this stays unchecked. This CDR3 contains 14 residues. The germline gives CDR1 SGHVS, CDR2 FNYEAQ. The CDR3 loop is CASSSGTSGYTQYF.

This rearrangement joins TRBV19 to TRBJ1-5. Per germline, CDR1 LNHDA and CDR2 SQIVND (reference sequence). The CDR3 spans 14 residues. The CDR3 spells CASSIDSTNQPQHF.

This chain uses TRBV11-2 with TRBJ2-5; TCRdb returns TRBD2, unconfirmable since there is no DNA. This CDR3 region has 15 residues. Germline lookup yields CDR1 SGHAT and CDR2 FQNNGV. This chain's CDR3 is CASSFGTSGTETQYF.

The CDR3 loop is CASTLLRSYNEQFF. The V and J genes are TRBV7-9 and TRBJ2-1; lacking DNA, the TRBD2 call made by TCRdb goes unchecked. This CDR3 has 14 residues. Germline lookup yields CDR1 SEHNR and CDR2 FQNEAQ (reference sequence).

V gene TRBV6-1 combines with J gene TRBJ2-2; the D call from TCRdb, TRBD1, cannot be confirmed without DNA. CDR1 MNHNS and CDR2 SASEGT come from the germline V gene. The CDR3 is 14 residues long. Here the CDR3 reads CASSTGTSTGELFF.